Following are 26 T cell receptor beta chains from one sample sequenced in a study of CD8 T cells in ankylosing spondylitis. TCRdb re-analysed the 5' RACE reads in MiXCR, keeping a single row per CDR3 protein. The sample carries about 140,000 distinct CDR3 sequences, around 6.6% recorded once. Specimen: blood, either unsorted or a sorted T cell fraction (not recorded which). Source of these receptors: a female donor with ankylosing spondylitis or in good health (not recorded which).

This clonotype has at least ten counts. The chain joins TRBV20-1 to TRBJ1-1; TRBD1 matches 7 bases. CDR1 DFQATT and CDR2 SNEGSKA come from the germline V gene (reference sequence). The ends lost 6 bases at V and 3 bases at J; junction bases unmatched: 16. CDR3 length: 16 residues. The CDR3 bases are TGCAGTGCGAACGATCCAAGGACAGGATGGGACACTGAAGCTTTCTTT. This sequence encodes CSANDPRTGWDTEAFF.

This clonotype was counted at least ten times. This rearrangement joins TRBV20-1 to TRBJ2-5, with TRBD2 as a possible D gene (5 bases). Trimming cost V 3 bases and J 2 bases, with 19 bases left between them. There are 16 residues in the CDR3. Germline V CDR1 and CDR2: DFQATT, SNEGSKA (reference sequence). The CDR3, as DNA: TGCAGTGCTAGGGGTACCCACGGGGAAGATCAAGAGACCCAGTACTTC. The encoded protein is CSARGTHGEDQETQYF.

As regards this clonotype: Compared with germline, one end of the junction differs, possibly owing to a read error. The chain couples TRBV7-7 to TRBJ2-2; 7 nucleotides match TRBD2. Germline loops: CDR1 SSHAT, CDR2 FNYEAQ (reference sequence). CDR3 size: 15 residues. The CDR3 nucleotides read TGTGCTAGCAGCTTAAGGGAGGGGAACACCGGGGAGCTGTTTTTT. This codes for CASSLREGNTGELFF.

This clonotype was counted ten times or more. The junction departs from germline at one end; a sequencing error may be responsible. The chain employs TRBV4-1 and TRBJ2-1, with 7 bases matching TRBD1. The CDR3 spans 15 residues. Germline V CDR1 and CDR2: MGHRA, YSYEKL. The CDR3 here is CASNQQGRAYNEQFF. DNA of the CDR3: TGCGCCAGCAACCAACAGGGGAGAGCCTACAATGAGCAGTTCTTC.

This clonotype was recorded at least ten times. The CDR3 loop reads CSVQAPGDGYTF. The CDR3 DNA reads TGCAGCGTTCAGGCGCCAGGGGATGGCTACACCTTC. The V gene is TRBV29-1, the J gene TRBJ1-2, with a possible D match to TRBD1 (6 bases). CDR1 and CDR2 from the germline V gene are SQVTM and ANQGSEA. V was trimmed by 5 bases and J by 6 bases, leaving 13 bases between them. The CDR3 length is 12 residues.

This clonotype showed up many times. The V call is TRBV5-1, the J call TRBJ2-1; the match to TRBD1 covers 8 bases. Per germline, CDR1 SGHRS and CDR2 YFSETQ. This CDR3 is 16 amino acids long. V lost 1 base, J lost 8 bases, and 11 bases stayed unmatched. This chain's CDR3 is CASSLRQDRVGDEQFF. The CDR3 region has the DNA TGCGCCAGCAGCTTGCGTCAGGACAGGGTTGGCGATGAGCAGTTCTTC.

This clonotype was seen at least ten times. The chain joins TRBV20-1 to TRBJ1-1, with D tentatively TRBD1 (5 bases). Deletions cut 0 bases from V and 1 base from J, with 15 bases between. This CDR3 comprises 16 residues. Germline lookup yields CDR1 DFQATT and CDR2 SNEGSKA (reference sequence). The CDR3 protein is CSARDKGLSTNTEAFF. In DNA, the CDR3 is TGCAGTGCTAGAGATAAGGGGCTATCTACGAACACTGAAGCTTTCTTT.

The J gene is TRBJ1-1, the V gene TRBV6-2 or TRBV6-3, with D hard to call. The V gene's germline CDR1 is MNHEY and CDR2 SVGEGT. V shed 7 bases and J shed 2 bases, with 14 bases lying between them. This CDR3 is 14 amino acids long. This CDR3 is CASKHNAPNTEAFF. In DNA form, the CDR3 reads TGTGCCAGCAAGCACAACGCACCTAACACTGAAGCTTTCTTT.

This clonotype was seen ten or more times. The chain employs TRBV5-4 and TRBJ2-4; 9 bases align to TRBD1. Germline assignment: CDR1 SGHNT and CDR2 YYREEE (reference sequence). The trim removed 3 bases at V and 11 bases at J, leaving 15 bases unmatched. CDR3 length: 16 amino acids. CDR3 loop: CASSSWTGTGNDLQYF. In nucleotides, the CDR3 is TGTGCCAGCAGCTCCTGGACGGGGACAGGGAATGATCTTCAGTACTTC.

This clonotype has only a few counts. V gene TRBV19 combines with J gene TRBJ2-3; 8 bases match TRBD2. CDR1 is LNHDA, CDR2 SQIVND, per germline (reference sequence). V lost 1 base and J lost 4; bases outside the gene matches: 4. There are 15 residues in the CDR3. CDR3 region: CASSIVRGGADTQYF. CDR3 nucleotide sequence: TGTGCCAGTAGTATAGTCCGGGGGGGCGCAGATACGCAGTATTTT.

This sequence joins TRBV11-2 and TRBJ1-2; 8 bases line up with TRBD1. Germline CDR1 reads SGHAT; CDR2 reads FQNNGV. CDR3 size: 12 residues. V trimming: 6 bases; J trimming: 7 bases; junction bases outside the gene matches: 4. The CDR3 loop is CASSQGAGGYTF. CDR3 DNA: TGTGCCAGCAGTCAGGGGGCGGGTGGCTACACCTTC. The full variable domain, rest sourced from reference TRBV11-2 and TRBJ1-2, is EAGVAQSPRYKIIEKRQSVAFWCNPISGHATLYWYQQILGQGPKLLIQFQNNGVVDDSQLPKDRFSAERLKGVDSTLKIQPAKLEDSAVYLCASSQGAGGYTFGSGTRLTVV.

The table lists this clonotype with many counts. The J gene is TRBJ1-3, the V gene TRBV20-1; a weak D match, TRBD1 (5 bases). Germline loops: CDR1 DFQATT, CDR2 SNEGSKA (reference sequence). Trimming took off 2 bases at V and 3 bases at J, with 20 bases between the two ends. The CDR3 is 17 residues long. CDR3 sequence: CSARRSLWTTNGNTIYF. DNA of the CDR3: TGCAGTGCTAGAAGGTCTCTTTGGACAACGAATGGAAACACCATATATTTT.

This clonotype was recorded many times. The V call is TRBV3-1, the J call TRBJ1-6; no reliable D call. V lost 1 base to trimming and J lost 4 bases, with 8 bases between them. From germline, CDR1 is LGHDT and CDR2 YNNKEL (reference sequence). The CDR3 spans 15 residues. The CDR3: CASSQGLQYNSPLHF. The CDR3 DNA sequence: TGTGCCAGCAGCCAAGGGCTACAGTATAATTCACCCCTCCACTTT.

The sample holds a few counts of this clonotype. The rearrangement joins TRBV15 to TRBJ1-4; TRBD1 agrees at 7 bases. Trimming removed 5 bases from V and 3 bases from J; junction bases left unmatched: 9. Germline V gene lookup returns CDR1 LNHNV and CDR2 YYDKDF (reference sequence). The CDR3 has 16 residues. The CDR3 region is CATSAQGEQPNEKLFF. The CDR3 region has the DNA TGTGCCACCAGCGCCCAGGGGGAGCAGCCTAATGAAAAACTGTTTTTT. Looking up the rest from reference TRBV15 and TRBJ1-4 gives the full variable domain: DAMVIQNPRYQVTQFGKPVTLSCSQTLNHNVMYWYQQKSSQAPKLLFHYYDKDFNNEADTPDNFQSRRPNTSFCFLDIRSPGLGDTAMYLCATSAQGEQPNEKLFFGSGTQLSVL.

This clonotype was seen ten or more times. The chain carries TRBV12-3 or TRBV12-4 and TRBJ2-3; no firm D call. The CDR3 spans 12 residues. V shed 1 base and J shed 1 base, with 0 bases lying between them. CDR3 sequence reads: CASSLGTDTQYF. In DNA, the CDR3 is TGTGCCAGCAGTTTAGGCACAGATACGCAGTATTTT.

The chain combines TRBV12-3 or TRBV12-4 with TRBJ2-1; D gene unclear. This CDR3 has 12 amino acids. Trimming pared 5 bases from V and 8 bases from J, leaving 10 bases between. The CDR3 DNA reads as TGTGCCAGCAGTCCGCCTGGGGATGAGCAGTTCTTC. Protein product: CASSPPGDEQFF.

This clonotype was seen many times. The chain joins TRBV12-3 or TRBV12-4 to TRBJ1-1; tentative D call: TRBD1 (6 bases). The CDR3 is 13 amino acids. The V end was cut by 6 bases, the J end by 7 bases, with 15 bases between. DNA of the CDR3: TGTGCCAGCAGCCAGGGGCTCAGGGATGAAGCTTTCTTT. This codes for CASSQGLRDEAFF.

At least ten counts were recorded for this clonotype. The chain recombines TRBV7-2 with TRBJ2-3; the match to TRBD2 covers 10 bases. Germline trimming cut 4 bases from V and 2 bases from J; bases unmatched to any gene: 3. Germline CDR1 SGHTA, CDR2 FQGNSA. The CDR3 consists of 15 residues. Here the CDR3 DNA reads TGTGCCAGCAGCTGGGGACTAGCGATCACAGATACGCAGTATTTT. Translating it yields CASSWGLAITDTQYF.

This clonotype was counted many times. Here the CDR3 reads CASSRALGSQPQHF. The CDR3 region has the DNA TGTGCCAGCAGCAGGGCATTAGGAAGTCAGCCCCAGCATTTT. The rearrangement links TRBV12-3 or TRBV12-4 to TRBJ1-5; D may be TRBD1 (5 bases). Trimming took 6 bases from V and 6 from J, leaving 15 bases between them. The CDR3 length is 14 residues.

In its sample, this clonotype was seen many times. The gene calls are TRBV7-9 and TRBJ2-5; 8 positions match TRBD1. J gave up 3 bases and V 5 bases, and 8 bases lay outside the gene matches. The CDR3 totals 15 residues. CDR1 SEHNR and CDR2 FQNEAQ come from the germline V gene (reference sequence). DNA of the CDR3: TGTGCCAGCAGCCGGGTCCAGGGGGCCGAAGAGACCCAGTACTTC. Translation: CASSRVQGAEETQYF.

This clonotype was observed at least ten times. The rearrangement uses TRBV6-2 or TRBV6-3 and TRBJ1-5; TRBD1 matches 8 bases. V was pared by 0 bases and J by 9 bases, with 7 bases of the junction left unmatched. Germline CDR1 reads MNHEY; CDR2 reads SVGEGT. This CDR3 region has 15 residues. The CDR3 bases are TGTGCCAGCAGTTACTCGAACAGGGGGTTATGGCCCCAGCATTTT. Encoded protein: CASSYSNRGLWPQHF.

This clonotype came up many times. V usage is TRBV20-1 and J usage is TRBJ2-2; TRBD2 agrees at 12 bases. The CDR3 runs to 16 residues. CDR1 is DFQATT and CDR2 is SNEGSKA in the germline V gene (reference sequence). The trim removed 0 bases at V and 6 bases at J, leaving 5 bases unmatched. In DNA, the CDR3 is TGCAGTGCTAGAGAAGATACTAGCGGGGGGTCCGGGGAGCTGTTTTTT. Amino acids: CSAREDTSGGSGELFF.

This clonotype was picked up a small number of times. V is TRBV28 and J is TRBJ2-6; perhaps TRBD1 as D (6 bases). This CDR3 contains 16 residues. Germline CDR1 MDHEN, CDR2 SYDVKM. The ends were cut back, 2 bases at V and 4 bases at J, with 12 bases in the middle. CDR3 coding DNA: TGTGCCAGCAGTTTACCCCAGGGGAGCGGGGCCAACGTCCTGACTTTC. Translation gives CASSLPQGSGANVLTF.

This clonotype has a count of ten or more. The chain links TRBV19 to TRBJ1-1; D is possibly TRBD1 (6 bases). The CDR3 covers 15 residues. The germline gives CDR1 LNHDA, CDR2 SQIVND (reference sequence). V dropped 2 bases and J dropped 1 base, with 11 bases sitting between them. CDR3 sequence reads: CASSIRGGSNTEAFF. The CDR3 DNA reads as TGTGCCAGTAGTATAAGGGGGGGCTCGAACACTGAAGCTTTCTTT.

This clonotype was recorded many times. The chain combines TRBV20-1 with TRBJ1-1; 7 bases are a match to TRBD1. V shed 5 bases, J shed 4 bases, and the junction held 10 bases outside the gene matches. The CDR3 runs 14 residues. Germline loops: CDR1 DFQATT, CDR2 SNEGSKA (reference sequence). The CDR3, as DNA: TGCAGTGCTTCCCTTTACAGGGGAGGCACTGAAGCTTTCTTT. Translating gives CSASLYRGGTEAFF.

This clonotype appeared many times. V gene TRBV12-3 or TRBV12-4 combines with J gene TRBJ1-2; D is perhaps TRBD1 (5 bases). The germline V and J ends were trimmed by 6 bases and 4 bases, with 18 bases remaining between them. The CDR3 spans 15 residues. The CDR3 region has the DNA TGTGCCAGCAGCCTAGCGGTGGGGCTTAGCTATGGCTACACCTTC. It codes for CASSLAVGLSYGYTF.